These 30 T cell receptor beta chains were sequenced from one sample in a study of beta chain features in type 1 diabetes. Study outcomes and limitations: Among patients with Type 1 diabetes, TCRB CDR3s were moderately but significantly shorter in every one of the four CD4+ subsets.

For these receptors, no antigen is known. Every isolated RNA sample was fully reverse transcribed, so sequencing captured expressed TCRB transcripts. Some clones are missing from TCRdb's copy, which holds only in-frame ones; the method was immunoSEQ multiplex PCR. The sample has under 300,000 clones; 16% are singletons. The source material was naive CD4+ T cells from blood. The receptors derive from a man between 25 and 39 years old with type 1 diabetes.

This clone was detected a few times. The chain recombines TRBV9 with TRBJ1-1; no reliable D call. There are 14 residues in the CDR3. V lost 0 bases, J lost 1 base, and 7 bases lay in between. CDR1 is SGDLS, CDR2 YYNGEE, per germline. DNA of the CDR3: TGTGCCAGCAGCGTAGTATCCCAGAACACTGAAGCTTTCTTT. As protein: CASSVVSQNTEAFF.

This clone was seen a handful of times. J is TRBJ2-3 and V is TRBV5-4; D ambiguous. The CDR3 consists of 14 residues. Germline V gene data show CDR1 as SGHNT and CDR2 as YYREEE (reference sequence). Deletions cut 3 bases from V and 3 bases from J, with 11 bases between. The CDR3 loop is CASSSPRMTDTQYF. In DNA, the CDR3 is TGTGCCAGCAGCTCCCCTAGGATGACAGATACGCAGTATTTT.

The table lists this clone with a few counts. The gene calls are TRBV29-1 and TRBJ2-3, with D possibly TRBD2 on 5 matching bases. The length of the CDR3 is 13 residues. CDR1 SQVTM and CDR2 ANQGSEA come from the germline V gene. Trimming took 5 bases from V and 2 from J, leaving 11 bases between them. The CDR3 DNA reads as TGCAGCGTTAAACAGCGGAACACAGATACGCAGTATTTT. Protein: CSVKQRNTDTQYF.

A few counts support this clone. V is TRBV1 and J is TRBJ2-5; the table's D gene call, TRBD1, was not cross checked with the DNA. TRBV1 is given as a pseudogene. CDR3 length equals 15 residues. The CDR3 here is CTSSHSLASQETQYF. The CDR3 DNA sequence: TGCACCAGCAGCCATTCCCTTGCCAGTCAAGAGACCCAGTACTTC.

This clone occurred a few times. J is TRBJ2-4 and V is TRBV7-8; 11 bases align to TRBD2. CDR3 length: 17 amino acids. V lost 0 bases, J lost 1 base, and 2 bases stayed unmatched. The germline CDR1 and CDR2 sequences are SGHVS and FQNEAQ. This CDR3 is CASSLAGLAVAKNIQYF. DNA of the CDR3: TGTGCCAGCAGCTTAGCGGGACTAGCGGTCGCCAAAAACATTCAGTACTTC.

This clone was counted a few times. The chain employs TRBV5-6 and TRBJ2-3; 7 nucleotides match TRBD2. J lost 6 bases, V lost 4 bases, and 8 bases had no gene match. The germline V gene has CDR1 SGHDT and CDR2 YYEEEE. The CDR3 runs 14 residues. CDR3 in DNA: TGTGCCAGCAGCAGTAGCGGGCCTAGGGATACGCAGTATTTT. Protein: CASSSSGPRDTQYF.

The chain joins TRBV7-2 to TRBJ2-4, with 11 bases matching TRBD2. Germline V gives CDR1 SGHTA, CDR2 FQGNSA. The CDR3 runs to 17 residues. The V gene end was trimmed by 5 bases and the J gene end by 9 bases; junction bases not matched to a gene: 15. CDR3 sequence: CASSAIGGTSGSSIQYF. The DNA of the CDR3 is TGTGCCAGCAGCGCCATTGGGGGCACTAGCGGGAGTAGCATTCAGTACTTC.

This clone was recorded a few times. The V call is TRBV14, the J call TRBJ2-3, with D perhaps matching TRBD1 or TRBD2 (5 bases each). Trimming left V 3 bases short and J 7 bases short, with 11 bases between. CDR3 length: 13 amino acids. CDR1 is SGHDN and CDR2 is FVKESK in the germline V gene. The CDR3 sequence: CASSQGDSHTQYF. The CDR3 DNA reads as TGTGCCAGCAGCCAGGGAGACAGTCATACGCAGTATTTT.

This clone was observed a few times. The V gene is TRBV5-6, the J gene TRBJ2-1; 8 nucleotides line up with TRBD1. The CDR3 has 14 amino acids. The germline V gene encodes CDR1 SGHDT and CDR2 YYEEEE. Trimming cost V 4 bases and J 8 bases; bases outside gene matches: 8. The CDR3 spells CASSARDRWYEQFF. CDR3 coding DNA: TGTGCCAGCAGCGCCCGGGACAGGTGGTATGAGCAGTTCTTC.

This clone has just a few counts. The chain employs TRBV9 and TRBJ2-5, with 11 bases lining up with TRBD2. Germline V gives CDR1 SGDLS, CDR2 YYNGEE. The J segment lost 2 bases and the V segment lost 0 bases, leaving 9 bases of the junction unmatched. The CDR3 has 18 residues. CDR3 sequence: CASSVGLAGGLPQETQYF. CDR3 coding DNA: TGTGCCAGCAGCGTAGGCCTAGCGGGAGGTTTACCGCAAGAGACCCAGTACTTC.

This clone has more than one count but fewer than ten. V is TRBV7-3 and J is TRBJ1-3; D gene unclear. CDR1 SGHTA and CDR2 FQGTGA come from the germline V gene. This CDR3 contains 10 residues. Trimming shortened V by 3 bases and J by 16 bases, and 10 bases separated the two germline ends. The CDR3 nucleotides are TGTGCCAGCAGCTTTACATGCCCTTATTTT. Translated, it gives CASSFTCPYF. The whole variable domain, filled in from reference TRBV7-3 and TRBJ1-3, reads GAGVSQTPSNKVTEKGKYVELRCDPISGHTALYWYRQSLGQGPEFLIYFQGTGAADDSGLPNDRFFAVRPEGSVSTLKIQRTERGDSAVYLCASSFTCPYFGEGSWLTVV.

This clone showed up just a few times. The rearrangement joins TRBV29-1 to TRBJ2-7, with 8 bases fitting TRBD1. With 6 bases clipped from V and 5 bases from J, the junction kept 3 bases outside the gene matches. Germline loops: CDR1 SQVTM, CDR2 ANQGSEA. This CDR3 is built from 11 residues. The CDR3 reads CSVSRGHEQYF. CDR3 nucleotides: TGCAGCGTCTCCAGGGGGCACGAGCAGTACTTC.

This rearrangement joins TRBV29-1 to TRBJ1-1, with D unclear. Trimming pared 4 bases from V and 7 bases from J, leaving 13 bases between. The CDR3 extends over 12 amino acids. The germline V gene has CDR1 SQVTM and CDR2 ANQGSEA. For the CDR3, the DNA is TGCAGCGTTGTGCGGCCTTTCAATGAAGCTTTCTTT. Its translation: CSVVRPFNEAFF.

A few counts support this clone. The V gene is TRBV29-1, the J gene TRBJ1-4; D may be TRBD1 (5 bases). V gave up 2 bases and J gave up 8 bases, with 12 bases separating them. Germline CDR1 and CDR2: SQVTM and ANQGSEA. The CDR3 is 13 amino acids. CDR3 in amino acids: CSVETGRGEKLFF. The CDR3 DNA sequence: TGCAGCGTTGAAACGGGACGCGGGGAAAAACTGTTTTTT.

The chain has TRBV4-1 and TRBJ1-2, with unresolved D. CDR3 length equals 13 residues. Per the germline V gene, CDR1 is MGHRA and CDR2 is YSYEKL. V was shortened by 1 base and J by 3 bases, with 6 bases between the two germline ends. The CDR3 DNA follows: TGCGCCAGCAGCCAAGGGGTGGACTATGGCTACACCTTC. This codes for CASSQGVDYGYTF.

Concerning this clone itself: Other DNA sequences in this specimen translate into the identical CDR3. The chain joins TRBV7-2 to TRBJ2-7; D ambiguous. Trimming shortened V by 4 bases and J by 4 bases, and 8 bases separated the two germline ends. The CDR3 is 12 residues long. CDR1 SGHTA and CDR2 FQGNSA come from the germline V gene. The CDR3, as DNA: TGTGCCAGCAGCTCTACTCGTTACGAGCAGTACTTC. Translated: CASSSTRYEQYF.

V and J are TRBV4-3 and TRBJ1-4; D not resolved. Germline V CDR1 and CDR2: LGHNA, YSLEER. This CDR3 is 18 amino acids long. Trimming cost V 6 bases and J 0 bases, with 20 bases left between them. The CDR3 here is CASSPTVTRLATNEKLFF. The CDR3 DNA reads as TGCGCCAGCAGTCCAACTGTGACAAGACTAGCAACTAATGAAAAACTGTTTTTT.

This clone was counted between two and nine times. This sequence joins TRBV5-6 and TRBJ2-5; D tentatively fits TRBD1 or TRBD2 (6 bases each). V was trimmed by 2 bases and J by 4 bases, leaving 18 bases between them. This CDR3 has 16 amino acids. Germline CDR1 is SGHDT and CDR2 is YYEEEE. The CDR3: CASSFGRGTMGETQYF. Here the CDR3 DNA reads TGTGCCAGCAGCTTCGGGAGAGGGACAATGGGAGAGACCCAGTACTTC. Based on the CDR3 plus reference TRBV5-6 and TRBJ2-5, the full variable domain is DAGVTQSPTHLIKTRGQQVTLRCSPKSGHDTVSWYQQALGQGPQFIFQYYEEEERQRGNFPDRFSGHQFPNYSSELNVNALLLGDSALYLCASSFGRGTMGETQYFGPGTRLLVL.

In its sample, this clone was seen a few times. In the same sample, other DNA sequences code for this CDR3. The genes are TRBV29-1 and TRBJ1-1; D is possibly TRBD1 (5 bases). The germline gives CDR1 SQVTM, CDR2 ANQGSEA. This CDR3 comprises 13 residues. V was shortened by 4 bases and J by 1 base, with 10 bases between the two germline ends. The CDR3, as DNA: TGCAGCGTTGGAGGCAGGGCGAACACTGAAGCTTTCTTT. Protein sequence: CSVGGRANTEAFF.

This rearrangement joins TRBV4-1 to TRBJ2-7; 8 nucleotides match TRBD1. This CDR3 has 15 amino acids. The ends lost 2 bases at V and 0 bases at J; junction bases unmatched: 3. Germline-derived CDR1 and CDR2 are MGHRA and YSYEKL. For the CDR3, the DNA is TGCGCCAGCAGCCAATTGCAGGGGGCCTCCTACGAGCAGTACTTC. As protein: CASSQLQGASYEQYF.

This sequence joins TRBV5-1 and TRBJ2-6; the D is unclear. V was trimmed by 0 bases and J by 0 bases, leaving 7 bases between them. The CDR3 contains 16 residues. CDR1 SGHRS and CDR2 YFSETQ come from the germline V gene. CDR3 loop: CASSLAASSGANVLTF. The CDR3 DNA reads TGCGCCAGCAGCTTGGCCGCTAGCTCTGGGGCCAACGTCCTGACTTTC.

This clone came up a few times. The CDR3 is CASTLIGGEQFF. In DNA form, the CDR3 reads TGTGCCAGCACCCTCATTGGCGGTGAGCAGTTCTTC. The chain links TRBV28 to TRBJ2-1; no firm D call. CDR3 length: 12 residues. Germline CDR1 reads MDHEN; CDR2 reads SYDVKM. Trimming stripped 7 bases from V and 9 bases from J, with 13 bases between.

There are a few counts of this clone. The chain employs TRBV29-1 and TRBJ2-1, with TRBD1 identical over 9 bases. V lost 6 bases to trimming and J lost 8 bases; unmatched junction nucleotides: 8. Germline V lookup: CDR1 SQVTM, CDR2 ANQGSEA. The CDR3 contains 13 residues. Here the CDR3 reads CSVVGQGYHEQFF. The CDR3 DNA follows: TGCAGCGTGGTGGGACAGGGTTATCATGAGCAGTTCTTC.

This clone was observed a few times. The chain is built from TRBV2 and TRBJ2-7, with a possible D match to TRBD1 (6 bases). The CDR3 sequence is 16 residues long. Germline V gene sequence: CDR1 SNHLY, CDR2 FYNNEI. The V end was cut by 6 bases, the J end by 6 bases, with 24 bases between. DNA for the CDR3: TGTGCCAGCAGCCTCCGCACCGGGACAAGGGATTCCGAGCAGTACTTC. It codes for CASSLRTGTRDSEQYF.

The table lists this clone with a few counts. The V call is TRBV4-1, the J call TRBJ1-4; no reliable D call. CDR1 is MGHRA and CDR2 is YSYEKL in the germline V gene. V was pared by 6 bases and J by 8 bases, with 16 bases between. The CDR3 length is 14 residues. The CDR3 spells CASRLLGGGEKLFF. CDR3 DNA sequence: TGCGCCAGCAGGTTGCTGGGAGGAGGGGAAAAACTGTTTTTT.

As to this clone: Germline is not matched at one junction end, which may reflect a read error. The chain links TRBV27 to TRBJ2-5; D unclear. The CDR3 runs to 14 residues. Germline V gene sequence: CDR1 MNHEY, CDR2 SMNVEV (reference sequence). The CDR3 coding sequence is TGTGCCAGCAGTTTAAAGTGGGCGCAAGGGACCCAGTACTTC. Protein product: CASSLKWAQGTQYF.

This clone has just a few counts. The chain uses TRBV4-2 and TRBJ2-3, with D possibly being TRBD1 (6 bases). CDR3 size: 16 residues. V was cut by 1 base and J by 1 base, with 12 bases left in between. CDR1 is LGHNA and CDR2 is YNFKEQ in the germline V gene. The CDR3 protein is CASSQGGPDRTDTQYF. CDR3 in DNA: TGTGCCAGCAGCCAAGGGGGGCCGGACCGCACAGATACGCAGTATTTT.

The chain uses TRBV7-9 and TRBJ2-1, with unresolved D. Germline V gene sequence: CDR1 SEHNR, CDR2 FQNEAQ (reference sequence). This CDR3 has 12 residues. Trimming stripped 2 bases from V and 6 bases from J, with 5 bases between. CDR3 sequence reads: CASSLPGNEQFF. As DNA, the CDR3 is TGTGCCAGCAGCTTACCAGGCAATGAGCAGTTCTTC.

The V gene is TRBV29-1, the J gene TRBJ2-7; tentative D call: TRBD1 (6 bases). V was shortened by 4 bases and J by 2 bases, with 9 bases between the two germline ends. Germline-derived CDR1 and CDR2 are SQVTM and ANQGSEA. This CDR3 spans 12 amino acids. The CDR3 nucleotides are TGCAGCGTTGTACAGGGAACCTACGAGCAGTACTTC. The encoded protein is CSVVQGTYEQYF.

The V and J genes are TRBV7-2 and TRBJ1-2, with D possibly matching TRBD1 (6 bases). The CDR3 extends over 15 amino acids. The germline V gene has CDR1 SGHTA and CDR2 FQGNSA. Trimming shortened V by 5 bases and J by 0 bases, and 13 bases separated the two germline ends. The CDR3 bases are TGTGCCAGCAGCCCTGAGACAGGTCCTAACTATGGCTACACCTTC. This sequence encodes CASSPETGPNYGYTF.